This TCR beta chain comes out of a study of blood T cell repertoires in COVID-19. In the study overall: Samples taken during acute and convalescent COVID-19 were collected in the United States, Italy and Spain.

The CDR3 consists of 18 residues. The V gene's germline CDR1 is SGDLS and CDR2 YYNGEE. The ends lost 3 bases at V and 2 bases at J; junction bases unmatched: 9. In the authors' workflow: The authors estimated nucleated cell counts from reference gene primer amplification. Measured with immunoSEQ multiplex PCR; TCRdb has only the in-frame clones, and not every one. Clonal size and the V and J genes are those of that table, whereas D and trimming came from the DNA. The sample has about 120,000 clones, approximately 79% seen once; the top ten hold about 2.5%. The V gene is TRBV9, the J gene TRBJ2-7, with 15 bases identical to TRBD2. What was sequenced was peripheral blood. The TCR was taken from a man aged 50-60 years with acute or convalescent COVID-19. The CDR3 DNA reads TGTGCCAGCAGCGGCCCCGGGACTAGCGGGGGGACTCCCTACGAGCAGTACTTC. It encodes CASSGPGTSGGTPYEQYF.